A selection of T cell receptor beta chains follows, all from one sample in a study of blood T cell repertoires in COVID-19. The assay was immunoSEQ multiplex PCR, and TCRdb's table has in-frame clones only and misses some. The sample consists of 100,000 or so clones, roughly 85% of them appearing once. Sequencing was carried out using peripheral blood. The receptors come from a man aged 50 to 60 with acute or convalescent COVID-19. CDR3s include the opening cysteine and the closing phenylalanine or tryptophan.

>TRBV6-6|TRBJ1-5
CASSYGQGRNQPQHF
>TRBV2|TRBJ1-2
CASPKGQGGFGGGYTF
>TRBV20-1|TRBJ1-1
CSARGVRAAFF
>TRBV5-8|TRBJ1-1
CASSLFFSNTEAFF
>TRBV11-2|TRBJ1-3
CASSLVSVGATSGNTIYF
>TRBV11-2|TRBJ2-7
CASTPGQGDSYEQYF
>TRBV5-1|TRBJ1-5
CASSEQGNSNQPQHF
>TRBV2|TRBJ1-2
CASEGVGGYTF
>TRBV5-1|TRBJ1-4
CASSQGTAATNEKLFF
>TRBV7-8|TRBJ2-5
CASSLAGQGAGETQYF
>TRBV11-2|TRBJ2-1
CASSLVGGSYNEQFF
>TRBV7-2|TRBJ1-6
CASSINTISPLHF
>TRBV6-5|TRBJ1-2
CASSFVDRAHYGYTF
>TRBV10-2|TRBJ1-2
CATDNGGYGYTF
>TRBV6-4|TRBJ2-1
CASSDVTQVRNYNEQFF
>TRBV6-4|TRBJ2-1
CASSGTSASSYNEQFF
>TRBV7-6|TRBJ2-7
CASSLGLGEASYEQYF
>TRBV7-3|TRBJ1-5
CASSLSRNQPQHF
>TRBV15|TRBJ2-7
CATSREMGSGTSVKF
>TRBV6-5|TRBJ2-3
CASSLQGAISDTQYF
>TRBV6-1|TRBJ2-7
CASSEAATYEQYF
>TRBV20-1|TRBJ1-2
CSARVGDRTAF
>TRBV2|TRBJ1-1
CASSDILRNTEAFF
>TRBV6-1|TRBJ1-5
CASSEYYEPNQPQHF
>TRBV28|TRBJ2-5
CALGEEETQYF
>TRBV28|TRBJ1-2
CASSKTGGRVYGYTF
>TRBV30|TRBJ1-6
CAWARQGSPLHF
>TRBV24-1|TRBJ2-1
CATSGQGATSGGSYNEQFF
>TRBV27|TRBJ1-1
CASTRQGGVEAFF
>TRBV9|TRBJ2-1
CASSAADNGHNEQFF
>TRBV27|TRBJ2-6
CASSSRTGPGANVLTF
>TRBV6-5|TRBJ2-7
CASRTSGNNEQYF
>TRBV6-1|TRBJ1-4
CASSETATATNEKLFF
>TRBV19|TRBJ2-1
CASRIEDSYNEQFF
>TRBV10-2|TRBJ2-1
CATSGSSYNEQFF
>TRBV6-1|TRBJ2-5
CASSETTSASWETQYF
>TRBV7-8|TRBJ1-6
CASSWRGTHSPLHF
>TRBV19|TRBJ2-1
CASSIGGGSANEQFF
>TRBV12-3/TRBV12-4|TRBJ1-2
CASSLGAFYGYTF
>TRBV19|TRBJ1-2
CASSQGQGYGYTF
>TRBV24-1|TRBJ2-7
CATRGREDEQYF
>TRBV10-3|TRBJ2-7
CAIGTSDSQYEQYF
>TRBV28|TRBJ1-5
CAASRGRRGDYSNQPQHF
>TRBV6-1|TRBJ1-5
CASSERGQGRQPQHF
>TRBV11-2|TRBJ2-3
CASSLDLDSQGRDTQYF
>TRBV28|TRBJ1-2
CASWDRRGYGYTF
>TRBV6-5|TRBJ2-7
CASMERYSTQYF
>TRBV2|TRBJ1-5
CASSGGTGGAGSQPQHF
>TRBV28|TRBJ1-2
CASSLQGSNYGYTF
>TRBV4-1|TRBJ1-6
CASSSWDTINSPLHF
>TRBV6-5|TRBJ2-5
CASSYWAVPAETQYF
>TRBV7-9|TRBJ2-6
CASSRYGRDSGANVLTF
>TRBV7-8|TRBJ2-5
CASSFGITVQETQYF
>TRBV9|TRBJ1-1
CASSYGQGNTEAFF